Listed below are T cell receptor beta chains from one sample, sequenced in a study of PD-L1 blockade in urothelial cancer. The protocol was immunoSEQ multiplex PCR, while the TCRdb copy is restricted to in-frame clones and leaves out a portion. This sample carries about 71,000 clones, 85% to 90% of them seen once, and the ten largest clones take roughly 3.2%. The input for sequencing was PBMCs, taken around atezolizumab (anti-PD-L1) treatment. The receptor set was obtained from a man aged 60-69 years with urothelial cancer. Each CDR3 is given with its conserved first and last residue. D genes are given only for firm matches. A row's size may be missing; if present it is once, few, many or a size class.

size	V	length	D	J	DNA	CDR3
.	TRBV5-6	13	.	TRBJ1-1	TGTGCCAGCAGCCGGAGGGAGAACACTGAAGCTTTCTTT	CASSRRENTEAFF
.	TRBV30	14	.	TRBJ1-2	TGTGCCTGGAGTATAACAGGGAGTAACTATGGCTACACCTTC	CAWSITGSNYGYTF
.	TRBV5-8	17	TRBD1	TRBJ1-2	TGTGCCAGCAGCTTCACCGGGACAGGTACTTCTCACTATGGCTACACCTTC	CASSFTGTGTSHYGYTF
.	TRBV12-5	11	.	TRBJ2-5	TGTGCTAGTGGTCCCGGGGAGACCCAGTACTTC	CASGPGETQYF
.	TRBV18	15	TRBD2	TRBJ2-5	TGTGCCAGCTCACCGGGACTAGCGGTCTCAGAGACCCAGTACTTC	CASSPGLAVSETQYF
.	TRBV7-2	14	TRBD2	TRBJ2-5	TGTGCCAGCATGAGGACTAGCGGCGAAGAGACCCAGTACTTC	CASMRTSGEETQYF
.	TRBV27	14	.	TRBJ2-5	TGTGCCAGCAGCAACCAAGAGAGCCGGGAGACCCAGTACTTC	CASSNQESRETQYF
.	TRBV2	15	.	TRBJ2-7	TGTGCCAGCGGGACCGGGACACGCCGCTCCTACGAGCAGTACTTC	CASGTGTRRSYEQYF
.	TRBV5-4	15	.	TRBJ1-6	TGTGCCAGCAGCGTCCAGGGGCTAGTTAATTCACCCCTCCACTTT	CASSVQGLVNSPLHF
.	TRBV7-3	13	.	TRBJ1-1	TGTGCCAGCAGCTTAAACCAGAGGACTGAAGCTTTCTTT	CASSLNQRTEAFF
.	TRBV5-6	16	TRBD2	TRBJ2-1	TGTGCCAGCAGCTCCTTCGGGGGGACCGATTACAATGAGCAGTTCTTC	CASSSFGGTDYNEQFF
.	TRBV11-2	14	.	TRBJ1-6	TGTGCCAGCAGCTTGCAGGGGCTTAATTCACCCCTCCACTTT	CASSLQGLNSPLHF
.	TRBV7-2	19	TRBD2	TRBJ2-5	TGTGCCAGCAGCACTGACCAAAGGACTAGCGGGGGCCCCGGAGAGACCCAGTACTTC	CASSTDQRTSGGPGETQYF
once	TRBV5-4	13	TRBD1	TRBJ1-2	TGTGCCAGCAGCCCATGGACAGGGGATGGCTACACCTTC	CASSPWTGDGYTF
few	TRBV29-1	14	.	TRBJ1-2	TGCAGCGTTGCGGCAGGGCTGAGACAATATGGCTACACCTTC	CSVAAGLRQYGYTF
.	TRBV12-1	15	.	TRBJ2-7	TGTGCCAGCAGCCAAAAACTAGCGGGGGCCTACGAGCAGTACTTC	CASSQKLAGAYEQYF
.	TRBV5-1	18	TRBD1	TRBJ1-5	TGCGCCAGCAGCATACTTCGGAGGGGGCAGGGGGCGGTGAAGCCCCAGCATTTT	CASSILRRGQGAVKPQHF
.	TRBV6-5	16	.	TRBJ1-1	TGTGCCAGCAGTTACTTGCTCAAGACGGCCGGGACTGAAGCTTTCTTT	CASSYLLKTAGTEAFF
.	TRBV5-1	18	TRBD2	TRBJ2-3	TGCGCCAGCAGCTTGGCCGATTTAGCGGGGGGGATGGCAGATACGCAGTATTTT	CASSLADLAGGMADTQYF
.	TRBV7-6	13	.	TRBJ1-2	TGTGCCAGCAGCTTAGGCAGGGAACATGGCTACACCTTC	CASSLGREHGYTF
.	TRBV18	16	TRBD1	TRBJ1-1	TGTGCCAGCTCACCGGAGGGAAGGGGGCCCGGCACTGAAGCTTTCTTT	CASSPEGRGPGTEAFF
.	TRBV19	13	TRBD1	TRBJ2-1	TGTGCCAGTAGTATCGACAGGGATAGTGAGCAGTTCTTC	CASSIDRDSEQFF
.	TRBV2	14	TRBD2	TRBJ2-5	TGTGCCAGCAGGAGCGGGAGAGGGAAAGAGACCCAGTACTTC	CASRSGRGKETQYF
.	TRBV10-3	12	.	TRBJ1-2	TGTGCCATCAGTGAGTCGCGGGTTGGCTACACCTTC	CAISESRVGYTF
.	TRBV6-5	14	TRBD1	TRBJ2-7	TGTGCCAGCAGTTATGACAGGGGGCCGTACGAGCAGTACTTC	CASSYDRGPYEQYF
.	TRBV6-5	14	.	TRBJ1-1	TGTGCCAGCAGTTTCAGGACAGAGAACACTGAAGCTTTCTTT	CASSFRTENTEAFF
.	TRBV4-3	13	.	TRBJ2-7	TGCGCCAGCAGCCAAGGGTTACAGAGCGAGCAGTACTTC	CASSQGLQSEQYF
.	TRBV28	14	TRBD2	TRBJ2-3	TGTGCCAGCAGTCTTAGCGGGAGTACAGATACGCAGTATTTT	CASSLSGSTDTQYF
.	TRBV5-1	11	.	TRBJ2-2	TGCGCCAGCAGGTATTCCGGGGAGCTGTTTTTT	CASRYSGELFF
.	TRBV11-2	16	TRBD1	TRBJ2-7	TGTGCCAGCAGCTTACCGCCGGGACAGGGGACCGGAGAGCAGTACTTC	CASSLPPGQGTGEQYF
once	TRBV28	16	TRBD1	TRBJ2-2	TGTGCCAGCAGTTATCGACAGGGGCGAGCCACCGGGGAGCTGTTTTTT	CASSYRQGRATGELFF
.	TRBV5-1	15	.	TRBJ2-3	TGCGCCAGCAGCTTCGGAGCGGACAGCACAGATACGCAGTATTTT	CASSFGADSTDTQYF
.	TRBV7-9	15	.	TRBJ2-4	TGTGCCAGCAGCTTAGGGGGGGTAGAGCGGGACATTCAGTACTTC	CASSLGGVERDIQYF
once	TRBV6-1	15	.	TRBJ1-6	TGTGCCAGCAGTTCCTTCCAGGGTACGGATTCACCCCTCCACTTT	CASSSFQGTDSPLHF
.	TRBV5-1	13	.	TRBJ1-1	TGCGCCAGCCGGCTGACAGGCCAGACTACCGATTTCTTT	CASRLTGQTTDFF